Each of the 12 T cell receptor beta chains below was sequenced from the same sample in a study of blood T cell repertoires in COVID-19. Only in-frame clones appear in the TCRdb table, and some are missing; sequencing was by immunoSEQ multiplex PCR. This sample carries 130,000 to 150,000 clones, 75% to 90% of them seen once, and the ten largest clones take roughly 4.8%. The specimen was peripheral blood. Every receptor here comes from a human donor in a cohort sampled during active COVID-19.

The rearrangement uses TRBV2 and TRBJ1-2; 10 bases are a match to TRBD1. Germline V gene lookup returns CDR1 SNHLY and CDR2 FYNNEI. V lost 10 bases, J lost 5 bases, and 4 bases stayed unmatched. The CDR3 is 12 amino acids. The CDR3 coding sequence is TGTGCCACCCGGGACAGGGGTTATGGCTACACCTTC. It yields the protein CATRDRGYGYTF.

The chain is built from TRBV4-1 and TRBJ1-1, with a weak D call TRBD1 (6 bases). The CDR3 runs 16 residues. The germline CDR1 and CDR2 sequences are MGHRA and YSYEKL. The V end lost 8 bases, the J end lost 0 bases, and 19 bases lay between the germline ends. In DNA form, the CDR3 reads TGCGCCAGCCACCTCGACCCAGGACAGATGAACACTGAAGCTTTCTTT. Protein: CASHLDPGQMNTEAFF.

This chain links TRBV25-1 with TRBJ1-2, with D possibly matching TRBD1 (5 bases). Trimming took 1 base from V and 0 from J, leaving 9 bases between them. CDR3 length: 15 residues. Looked up from germline, CDR1 is MGHDK and CDR2 is SYGVNS. DNA for the CDR3: TGTGCCAGCAGTGAATCGTCGGGGGCTAACTATGGCTACACCTTC. It is translated as CASSESSGANYGYTF.

Of note for this clone: At the DNA level, this CDR3 is encoded by other sequences in the same sample as well. The genes are TRBV6-5 and TRBJ2-1; 8 nucleotides line up with TRBD2. Per germline, CDR1 MNHEY and CDR2 SVGAGI. This CDR3 comprises 16 residues. V trimming: 4 bases; J trimming: 5 bases; junction bases outside the gene matches: 10. This CDR3 reads CASSSPLGGGNNEQFF. In DNA, the CDR3 is TGTGCCAGCAGTTCCCCATTGGGCGGGGGGAACAATGAGCAGTTCTTC.

The table lists this clone with a count of one. This chain connects TRBV28 to TRBJ2-7; D remains ambiguous. The CDR3 is 13 amino acids. The germline CDR1 and CDR2 sequences are MDHEN and SYDVKM. V lost 7 bases to trimming and J lost 0 bases, with 10 bases between them. The CDR3: CASTPGPSYEQYF. In DNA form, the CDR3 reads TGTGCCAGCACCCCTGGCCCCTCCTACGAGCAGTACTTC.

This chain joins TRBV6-5 and TRBJ1-5; 7 bases agree with TRBD1. Germline loops: CDR1 MNHEY, CDR2 SVGAGI. This CDR3 comprises 14 residues. V was pared by 8 bases and J by 6 bases, with 10 bases of the junction left unmatched. This CDR3 is CASRSDRVGQPQHF. In DNA form, the CDR3 reads TGTGCCAGCCGCAGCGACAGGGTTGGTCAGCCCCAGCATTTT.

This clone has a handful of counts. The chain carries TRBV5-1 and TRBJ2-3; 8 positions match TRBD2. J was trimmed by 6 bases and V by 4 bases; bases with no gene match: 7. The CDR3 covers 14 residues. Germline V lookup: CDR1 SGHRS, CDR2 YFSETQ. CDR3 residues: CASSPREAGDTQYF. The DNA for the CDR3 is TGCGCCAGCAGCCCGCGGGAGGCAGGGGATACGCAGTATTTT.

This clone was seen a single time. The chain is built from TRBV7-6 and TRBJ2-3, with 14 bases that match TRBD2. J was trimmed by 5 bases and V by 4 bases; bases with no gene match: 2. The germline gives CDR1 SGHVS, CDR2 FNYEAQ. This CDR3 has 15 residues. The CDR3 loop is CASSSGLAGEDTQYF. Here the CDR3 DNA reads TGTGCCAGCAGCTCGGGACTAGCGGGAGAAGATACGCAGTATTTT.

The rearrangement links TRBV2 to TRBJ1-1; weak D call: TRBD1 (5 bases). CDR3 length: 14 residues. Trimming took 2 bases from V and 1 from J, leaving 8 bases between them. Germline V gene data show CDR1 as SNHLY and CDR2 as FYNNEI. CDR3 coding DNA: TGTGCCAGCAGTGAACTAGGGGCGAACACTGAAGCTTTCTTT. Translated: CASSELGANTEAFF.

The gene calls are TRBV9 and TRBJ2-6; 9 bases are shared with TRBD2. In germline, CDR1 is SGDLS, CDR2 YYNGEE. With 6 bases clipped from V and 0 bases from J, the junction kept 10 bases outside the gene matches. The CDR3 runs 18 residues. The chain's CDR3 is CASTGYGTSFSGANVLTF. DNA of the CDR3: TGTGCCAGCACCGGATACGGGACTAGCTTCTCTGGGGCCAACGTCCTGACTTTC.

This clone was counted only a few times. This chain connects TRBV28 to TRBJ2-7, with 10 bases that match TRBD1. V lost 11 bases to trimming and J lost 4 bases; unmatched junction nucleotides: 8. This CDR3 spans 13 amino acids. CDR1 is MDHEN, CDR2 SYDVKM, per germline. CDR3 coding DNA: TGTGCCGTTAGCGGACAGGGGGTATACGAGCAGTACTTC. Encoded protein: CAVSGQGVYEQYF.

On this clone itself: This same CDR3 is encoded by further DNA sequences in the sample. This chain uses TRBV7-3 with TRBJ2-3, with D unresolved. The V end was cut by 3 bases, the J end by 0 bases, with 7 bases between. Germline CDR1 and CDR2: SGHTA and FQGTGA. CDR3 length equals 14 residues. CDR3 DNA sequence: TGTGCCAGCAGCTTGACTGGTAGCACAGATACGCAGTATTTT. Amino acids: CASSLTGSTDTQYF.